A selection of T cell receptor beta chains follows, all from one sample in a study of T cells in Graves' hyperthyroidism and ophthalmopathy. TCRdb itself ran the multiplex PCR reads through MiXCR, one entry per CDR3 protein. Of 450,000 to 500,000 distinct CDR3 sequences in the sample, about 20% were seen once. Sequenced sample: blood. The receptors were gathered from a woman in her sixties or seventies with Graves' ophthalmopathy. Both conserved end residues are part of each CDR3. The order of the fields is V gene, J gene, clone size, D gene, CDR3 protein, CDR3 DNA. A D gene is named only where the DNA matches it firmly. Only some rows state a clone size, as once, few, many or a class for expanded clones.

v_gene: TRBV28
j_gene: TRBJ2-3
abundance: .
d_gene: .
CDR3aa: CATTRRRPSTDTQYF
CDR3nt: TGTGCCACCACTCGGCGTCGTCCTAGCACAGATACGCAGTATTTT

v_gene: TRBV11-3
j_gene: TRBJ2-3
abundance: once
d_gene: TRBD1
CDR3aa: CASSSTGEDTQYF
CDR3nt: TGTGCCAGCAGCTCCACAGGGGAAGATACGCAGTATTTT

v_gene: TRBV15
j_gene: TRBJ1-1
abundance: .
d_gene: .
CDR3aa: CATSRASLNTEAFF
CDR3nt: TGTGCCACCAGCAGAGCGTCCCTTAACACTGAAGCTTTCTTT

v_gene: TRBV10-3
j_gene: TRBJ2-7
abundance: .
d_gene: TRBD1
CDR3aa: CAIRSDRGRFEQYF
CDR3nt: TGTGCCATCAGATCCGACAGGGGCCGTTTCGAGCAGTACTTC

v_gene: TRBV7-3
j_gene: TRBJ2-3
abundance: many
d_gene: .
CDR3aa: CASSLLGRSDTQYF
CDR3nt: TGTGCCAGCAGCTTACTTGGGAGGTCGGATACGCAGTATTTT

v_gene: TRBV20-1
j_gene: TRBJ2-1
abundance: few
d_gene: .
CDR3aa: CSAHPPGGNEQFF
CDR3nt: TGCAGTGCCCACCCCCCGGGCGGCAATGAGCAGTTCTTC

v_gene: TRBV9
j_gene: TRBJ2-5
abundance: .
d_gene: .
CDR3aa: CASSPRQRYQETQYF
CDR3nt: TGTGCCAGCAGCCCCCGACAGAGGTACCAAGAGACCCAGTACTTC

v_gene: TRBV30
j_gene: TRBJ2-3
abundance: few
d_gene: TRBD2
CDR3aa: CAWSVYSGRDTQYF
CDR3nt: TGTGCCTGGAGTGTATATAGCGGGAGAGATACGCAGTATTTT

v_gene: TRBV12-3/TRBV12-4
j_gene: TRBJ1-5
abundance: .
d_gene: .
CDR3aa: CASSLLANRQPQHF
CDR3nt: TGTGCCAGCAGTTTATTGGCGAATCGACAGCCCCAGCATTTT

v_gene: TRBV7-2
j_gene: TRBJ2-4
abundance: .
d_gene: .
CDR3aa: CASSPQGGTAKNIQYF
CDR3nt: TGTGCCAGCAGCCCCCAGGGGGGGACAGCCAAAAACATTCAGTACTTC

v_gene: TRBV6-2/TRBV6-3
j_gene: TRBJ2-7
abundance: .
d_gene: TRBD1
CDR3aa: CASKPGTGDYEQYF
CDR3nt: TGTGCCAGCAAACCCGGGACAGGCGACTACGAGCAGTACTTC

v_gene: TRBV29-1
j_gene: TRBJ2-5
abundance: .
d_gene: TRBD1
CDR3aa: CSVDRVSGETQYF
CDR3nt: TGCAGCGTGGACAGGGTCAGCGGGGAGACCCAGTACTTC

v_gene: TRBV6-1
j_gene: TRBJ2-5
abundance: few
d_gene: TRBD2
CDR3aa: CASATGGEIQETQYF
CDR3nt: TGTGCCAGCGCTACGGGGGGGGAGATCCAAGAGACCCAGTACTTC

v_gene: TRBV12-5
j_gene: TRBJ1-5
abundance: .
d_gene: .
CDR3aa: CASGPHYSNQPQHF
CDR3nt: TGTGCTAGTGGCCCCCATTATAGCAATCAGCCCCAGCATTTT

v_gene: TRBV6-1
j_gene: TRBJ2-7
abundance: .
d_gene: .
CDR3aa: CASALNRAHEQYF
CDR3nt: TGTGCCAGCGCCCTTAACAGGGCCCACGAGCAGTACTTC

v_gene: TRBV5-1
j_gene: TRBJ2-1
abundance: many
d_gene: .
CDR3aa: CASSFLAENEQFF
CDR3nt: TGCGCCAGCAGCTTCTTGGCCGAGAATGAGCAGTTCTTC

v_gene: TRBV10-1
j_gene: TRBJ2-2
abundance: .
d_gene: .
CDR3aa: CASSESRGAWGTGELFF
CDR3nt: TGCGCCAGCAGTGAGTCTCGGGGAGCCTGGGGCACCGGGGAGCTGTTTTTT

v_gene: TRBV20-1
j_gene: TRBJ1-2
abundance: few
d_gene: .
CDR3aa: CSPRGGGYGYTF
CDR3nt: TGCAGTCCTAGAGGGGGTGGCTATGGCTACACCTTC

v_gene: TRBV7-9
j_gene: TRBJ1-1
abundance: .
d_gene: .
CDR3aa: CASSPTDPEDTEAFF
CDR3nt: TGCGCCAGCAGCCCCACAGATCCCGAGGACACTGAAGCTTTCTTT

v_gene: TRBV9
j_gene: TRBJ2-3
abundance: .
d_gene: TRBD2
CDR3aa: CASSVGLAPSGDTQYF
CDR3nt: TGTGCCAGCAGCGTAGGACTAGCGCCGAGTGGAGATACGCAGTATTTT

v_gene: TRBV7-9
j_gene: TRBJ1-2
abundance: .
d_gene: TRBD1
CDR3aa: CASRPGTASYGYTF
CDR3nt: TGTGCCAGCAGACCCGGGACAGCTAGCTATGGCTACACCTTC

v_gene: TRBV20-1
j_gene: TRBJ2-5
abundance: .
d_gene: .
CDR3aa: CSARSPTETQYF
CDR3nt: TGCAGTGCTAGGTCCCCTACTGAGACCCAGTACTTC

v_gene: TRBV27
j_gene: TRBJ2-7
abundance: .
d_gene: TRBD2
CDR3aa: CASRPTGGSSYEQYF
CDR3nt: TGTGCCAGCAGACCTACGGGCGGGAGCTCCTACGAGCAGTACTTC

v_gene: TRBV28
j_gene: TRBJ2-4
abundance: few
d_gene: .
CDR3aa: CASSFQAAKNIQYF
CDR3nt: TGTGCCAGCAGTTTTCAGGCAGCCAAAAACATTCAGTACTTC

v_gene: TRBV20-1
j_gene: TRBJ2-5
abundance: many
d_gene: TRBD2
CDR3aa: CSVPPSGSQETQYF
CDR3nt: TGCAGTGTCCCGCCTAGCGGGAGCCAAGAGACCCAGTACTTC

v_gene: TRBV2
j_gene: TRBJ2-6
abundance: .
d_gene: .
CDR3aa: CASSEDGLPSGANVLTF
CDR3nt: TGTGCCAGCAGTGAAGATGGACTCCCCTCTGGGGCCAACGTCCTGACTTTC

v_gene: TRBV7-3
j_gene: TRBJ2-2
abundance: few
d_gene: .
CDR3aa: CASSRDLTGELFF
CDR3nt: TGTGCCAGCAGCCGGGACCTCACCGGGGAGCTGTTTTTT

v_gene: TRBV11-3
j_gene: TRBJ1-1
abundance: .
d_gene: .
CDR3aa: CASSLNSGGEAFF
CDR3nt: TGTGCCAGCAGCTTAAATTCGGGAGGTGAAGCTTTCTTT

v_gene: TRBV28
j_gene: TRBJ1-4
abundance: .
d_gene: TRBD1
CDR3aa: CASSSPGQGYEKLFF
CDR3nt: TGTGCCAGCAGTTCCCCGGGACAGGGGTATGAAAAACTGTTTTTT

v_gene: TRBV3-1
j_gene: TRBJ2-1
abundance: many
d_gene: .
CDR3aa: CASSQGYYEQFF
CDR3nt: TGTGCCAGCAGCCAAGGATACTATGAGCAGTTCTTC

v_gene: TRBV7-2
j_gene: TRBJ1-2
abundance: .
d_gene: .
CDR3aa: CASSLAGFSGYTF
CDR3nt: TGTGCCAGCAGCTTAGCAGGGTTCAGTGGCTACACCTTC

v_gene: TRBV6-5
j_gene: TRBJ2-7
abundance: .
d_gene: TRBD2
CDR3aa: CASSYSEREGRYEQYF
CDR3nt: TGTGCCAGCAGTTACTCGGAGCGGGAGGGTAGGTACGAGCAGTACTTC

v_gene: TRBV20-1
j_gene: TRBJ2-1
abundance: once
d_gene: TRBD1
CDR3aa: CSGIQGANNEQFF
CDR3nt: TGCAGCGGGATACAGGGGGCAAACAATGAGCAGTTCTTC

v_gene: TRBV2
j_gene: TRBJ2-1
abundance: many
d_gene: TRBD2
CDR3aa: CASSASGRAHEQFF
CDR3nt: TGTGCCAGCAGTGCTAGCGGGAGGGCCCATGAGCAGTTCTTC

v_gene: TRBV5-5
j_gene: TRBJ1-5
abundance: .
d_gene: .
CDR3aa: CASSLGAGTTPQHF
CDR3nt: TGTGCCAGCAGCTTGGGGGCAGGAACGACGCCCCAGCATTTT

v_gene: TRBV12-3/TRBV12-4
j_gene: TRBJ2-5
abundance: few
d_gene: .
CDR3aa: CASSATGTQETQYF
CDR3nt: TGTGCCAGCAGTGCTACAGGGACCCAAGAGACCCAGTACTTC

v_gene: TRBV7-9
j_gene: TRBJ2-7
abundance: few
d_gene: .
CDR3aa: CAREGVMTYEQYF
CDR3nt: TGTGCCCGCGAGGGGGTTATGACCTACGAGCAGTACTTC

v_gene: TRBV10-3
j_gene: TRBJ1-1
abundance: .
d_gene: .
CDR3aa: CAISGGRMNTEAFF
CDR3nt: TGTGCCATCAGTGGGGGACGGATGAACACTGAAGCTTTCTTT

v_gene: TRBV20-1
j_gene: TRBJ1-2
abundance: many
d_gene: TRBD1
CDR3aa: CSAVGQANYGYTF
CDR3nt: TGCAGTGCTGTGGGACAGGCTAACTATGGCTACACCTTC

v_gene: TRBV12-3/TRBV12-4
j_gene: TRBJ1-6
abundance: many
d_gene: .
CDR3aa: CASSDVGGYSPLHF
CDR3nt: TGTGCCAGCAGCGACGTGGGAGGATATTCACCCCTCCACTTT

v_gene: TRBV20-1
j_gene: TRBJ2-5
abundance: many
d_gene: TRBD2
CDR3aa: CSARDSGGEETQYF
CDR3nt: TGCAGTGCTAGAGATAGCGGGGGTGAAGAGACCCAGTACTTC

v_gene: TRBV4-2
j_gene: TRBJ2-5
abundance: .
d_gene: .
CDR3aa: CASSQGDGETQYF
CDR3nt: TGTGCCAGCAGCCAGGGGGACGGGGAGACCCAGTACTTC